The 32 T cell receptor beta chains below were found in one sample sequenced in a study of neurological immune-mediated disorders. Time point of the sample: technical triplicate 1. TCRdb itself ran the 5' RACE reads through MiXCR, one entry per CDR3 protein. The sample carries 35,000 to 40,000 distinct CDR3 sequences, roughly 11% recorded once. Sequencing was carried out using PBMCs. The receptors were sampled from a man between 60 and 75 years old with HTLV-1-associated myelopathy (HAM/TSP).

The chain has TRBV4-1 and TRBJ1-1, with D perhaps TRBD1 (6 bases). CDR3 size: 15 residues. The V gene lost 4 bases and the J gene lost 3 bases, with 15 bases spanning the gap. Germline V CDR1 and CDR2: MGHRA, YSYEKL. The CDR3 region has the DNA TGCGCCAGCAGCCTCCCCGACAGGCCTTACACTGAAGCTTTCTTT. This sequence encodes CASSLPDRPYTEAFF.

The chain links TRBV18 to TRBJ2-7; 8 bases agree with TRBD2. The V gene's germline CDR1 is KGHSH and CDR2 LQKENI. This CDR3 is 13 amino acids long. V gave up 6 bases and J gave up 5 bases; unmatched junction bases: 6. The CDR3 nucleotides are TGTGCCAGCTCCCCCCGGGGGGGACACGAGCAGTACTTC. Translating it yields CASSPRGGHEQYF. Full variable domain (missing parts from reference TRBV18 and TRBJ2-7): NAGVMQNPRHLVRRRGQEARLRCSPMKGHSHVYWYRQLPEEGLKFMVYLQKENIIDESGMPKERFSAEFPKEGPSILRIQQVVRGDSAAYFCASSPRGGHEQYFGPGTRLTVT.

A word on this clonotype: This may be a read error: a much more frequent sequence differs by one nucleotide. The V gene is TRBV6-5, the J gene TRBJ1-5, with a possible D match to TRBD1 (5 bases). Germline V CDR1 and CDR2: MNHEY, SVGAGI. The CDR3 extends over 14 amino acids. The V end lost 2 bases, the J end lost 6 bases, and 11 bases lay between the germline ends. Here the CDR3 reads CASSYIQGGQPQHF. CDR3 in DNA: TGTGCCAGCAGTTACATTCAGGGAGGTCAGCCCCAGCATTTT.

This clonotype was counted only a few times. The CDR3 loop is CASSPGSGRVPYNEQFF. The CDR3 DNA follows: TGTGCCAGCAGCCCCGGGAGCGGGAGGGTCCCCTACAATGAGCAGTTCTTC. The chain carries TRBV27 and TRBJ2-1; 10 bases match TRBD2. The germline CDR1 and CDR2 sequences are MNHEY and SMNVEV (reference sequence). V shed 6 bases, J shed 2 bases, and the junction held 10 bases outside the gene matches. The CDR3 is 17 amino acids.

This clonotype was seen many times. The chain employs TRBV12-3 or TRBV12-4 and TRBJ1-2, with D uncertain. The CDR3 runs 13 residues. V lost 5 bases, J lost 4 bases, and 11 bases lay in between. CDR3 region: CASSPRRSYGYTF. The CDR3 coding sequence is TGTGCCAGCAGTCCTCGAAGGTCCTATGGCTACACCTTC.

This clonotype appeared many times. This chain uses TRBV20-1 with TRBJ1-4, with D possibly matching TRBD1 (5 bases). The CDR3 is made up of 12 amino acids. The germline CDR1 and CDR2 sequences are DFQATT and SNEGSKA (reference sequence). Trimming shortened V by 4 bases and J by 7 bases, and 10 bases separated the two germline ends. CDR3 nucleotide sequence: TGCAGTGCTACCGGGACTCGTGAAAAACTGTTTTTT. This encodes CSATGTREKLFF.

This clonotype has at least ten counts. V gene TRBV30 combines with J gene TRBJ2-1; no firm D call. CDR1 GTSNPN and CDR2 SVGIG come from the germline V gene (reference sequence). The CDR3 runs to 12 residues. Trimming removed 2 bases at V and 6 bases at J, with 8 bases between. CDR3 DNA: TGTGCCTGGAGTAGGCAGAGCAATGAGCAGTTCTTC. Its protein is CAWSRQSNEQFF.

This clonotype was picked up many times. The junction and the germline gene differ at one end; a read error may be behind it. The chain employs TRBV7-7 and TRBJ2-5, with D perhaps matching TRBD1 (5 bases). The CDR3 is 13 residues long. Germline V lookup: CDR1 SSHAT, CDR2 FNYEAQ (reference sequence). The CDR3 nucleotides are TGTGCTAGCAGTAAGGACACCACCGGGACCCAGTACTTC. Its protein is CASSKDTTGTQYF.

This clonotype was counted at least ten times. The CDR3 loop is CASSLELGSNYGYTF. DNA of the CDR3: TGCGCCAGCAGCTTGGAGTTGGGCTCTAACTATGGCTACACCTTC. This chain uses TRBV5-1 with TRBJ1-2; D is unclear. Germline lookup yields CDR1 SGHRS and CDR2 YFSETQ. This CDR3 has 15 amino acids. The V and J ends lost 0 bases and 0 bases respectively, with 9 bases between them.

This clonotype was counted at least ten times. The V and J genes are TRBV20-1 and TRBJ1-6; D is perhaps TRBD1 (5 bases). V lost 3 bases and J 9 bases, leaving 12 bases between the germline ends. CDR3 length: 13 amino acids. Germline V lookup: CDR1 DFQATT, CDR2 SNEGSKA (reference sequence). The CDR3 DNA reads TGCAGTGCTAGTAGTCAGGGTGGTTCACCCCTCCACTTT. It codes for CSASSQGGSPLHF.

Concerning this clonotype itself: Germline is not matched at one junction end, which may reflect a read error. The rearrangement joins TRBV29-1 to TRBJ2-3; TRBD1 agrees at 11 bases. The CDR3 has 15 amino acids. CDR1 is SQVTM and CDR2 is ANQGSEA in the germline V gene. The CDR3 DNA reads as TGCAGCATTGATGGGACAGGGGGTGCAGGAGATACGCAGTATTTT. This encodes CSIDGTGGAGDTQYF.

This clonotype showed up just once. Germline is not matched at one junction end, which may reflect a read error. The chain combines TRBV20-1 with TRBJ1-2; D gene unclear. The CDR3 loop spans 12 amino acids. Germline loops: CDR1 DFQATT, CDR2 SNEGSKA (reference sequence). CDR3: CSSSWSDGGYTF. The CDR3 bases are TGCAGTTCTAGTTGGTCCGATGGCGGCTACACCTTC.

The chain has TRBV5-4 and TRBJ2-1, with D perhaps being TRBD1 or TRBD2 (6 bases each). The CDR3 sequence is 16 residues long. With 0 bases removed from V and 10 bases from J, the gap between germline ends came to 20 bases. From germline, CDR1 is SGHNT and CDR2 YYREEE (reference sequence). The CDR3 is CASSLGGAGFRGEQFF. CDR3 nucleotide sequence: TGTGCCAGCAGCTTGGGGGGGGCAGGGTTTAGAGGGGAGCAGTTCTTC.

This clonotype was counted at least ten times. V usage is TRBV10-2 and J usage is TRBJ2-6, with TRBD1 identical over 8 bases. CDR1 is WSHSY and CDR2 is SAAADI in the germline V gene. J lost 2 bases, V lost 9 bases, and 3 bases had no gene match. There are 14 residues in the CDR3. The CDR3, as DNA: TGCGCCAGTTCAGGGGGCACTGGGGCCAACGTCCTGACTTTC. Its protein product is CASSGGTGANVLTF.

In its sample, this clonotype was seen many times. The chain employs TRBV7-2 and TRBJ2-5; D gene unclear. CDR1 SGHTA and CDR2 FQGNSA come from the germline V gene. There are 15 residues in the CDR3. V shed 1 base and J shed 1 base, with 10 bases lying between them. CDR3 residues: CASSLGPYIQETQYF. As DNA, the CDR3 is TGTGCCAGCAGCTTAGGGCCCTATATCCAAGAGACCCAGTACTTC. Full variable domain (missing parts from reference TRBV7-2 and TRBJ2-5): GAGVSQSPSNKVTEKGKDVELRCDPISGHTALYWYRQSLGQGLEFLIYFQGNSAPDKSGLPSDRFSAERTGGSVSTLTIQRTQQEDSAVYLCASSLGPYIQETQYFGPGTRLLVL.

At least ten counts were recorded for this clonotype. The gene calls are TRBV9 and TRBJ2-2, with D perhaps TRBD1 (6 bases). Germline CDR1 and CDR2: SGDLS and YYNGEE. Trimming left V 6 bases short and J 1 base short, with 10 bases between. This CDR3 has 14 residues. The CDR3 coding sequence is TGTGCCAGCACCCCCAGGGGGAACACCGGGGAGCTGTTTTTT. Protein: CASTPRGNTGELFF.

This clonotype was seen many times. The CDR3: CASSLGGSTEAFF. The CDR3 nucleotides are TGCGCCAGCAGCTTGGGGGGGAGCACTGAAGCTTTCTTT. The V and J genes are TRBV5-1 and TRBJ1-1; TRBD1 is a possible D gene (5 bases). V lost 0 bases and J 4 bases, leaving 7 bases between the germline ends. Germline V gene sequence: CDR1 SGHRS, CDR2 YFSETQ. This CDR3 contains 13 residues.

The CDR3 nucleotides read TGTGCCAGCAGTGTTAGCGGTTTCGATCCAACATTTGAGCAGTTCTTC. Protein product: CASSVSGFDPTFEQFF. The chain has TRBV6-1 and TRBJ2-1, with D possibly TRBD2 on 6 matching bases. The CDR3 extends over 16 amino acids. Germline V lookup: CDR1 MNHNS, CDR2 SASEGT. Trimming shortened V by 4 bases and J by 9 bases, and 22 bases separated the two germline ends.

This clonotype has ten or more counts. The chain uses TRBV5-5 and TRBJ2-7; D may be TRBD2 (5 bases). The CDR3 is 16 residues long. Germline loops: CDR1 SGHKS, CDR2 YYEKEE (reference sequence). Trimming left V 5 bases short and J 0 bases short, with 18 bases between. The CDR3 is CASSPVRASSSYEQYF. The CDR3, as DNA: TGTGCCAGCAGTCCGGTGAGGGCGTCCAGCTCCTACGAGCAGTACTTC.

This clonotype was observed many times. The chain is built from TRBV7-9 and TRBJ1-6; D is unresolved. Trimming took off 3 bases at V and 10 bases at J, with 10 bases between the two ends. The CDR3 has 13 residues. Germline CDR1 is SEHNR and CDR2 is FQNEAQ (reference sequence). In DNA, the CDR3 is TGTGCCAGCAGCTTTGAGGGTCTCTCACCCCTCCACTTT. It is translated as CASSFEGLSPLHF.

At least ten counts were recorded for this clonotype. V gene TRBV10-3 combines with J gene TRBJ2-5; 7 nucleotides agree with TRBD1. V trimming: 5 bases; J trimming: 2 bases; junction bases outside the gene matches: 8. The germline gives CDR1 ENHRY, CDR2 SYGVKD. There are 15 residues in the CDR3. This chain's CDR3 is CAISYDRAPQETQYF. In DNA form, the CDR3 reads TGTGCCATCAGTTACGACAGGGCACCACAAGAGACCCAGTACTTC.

This clonotype was observed many times. The rearrangement uses TRBV20-1 and TRBJ2-3, with 13 bases lining up with TRBD2. Germline V lookup: CDR1 DFQATT, CDR2 SNEGSKA (reference sequence). V gave up 5 bases and J gave up 2 bases; unmatched junction bases: 16. The CDR3 sequence is 19 residues long. The CDR3 loop is CSAGDRGALAGGNTDTQYF. The CDR3 DNA is TGCAGTGCTGGGGACCGGGGGGCACTAGCGGGAGGGAACACAGATACGCAGTATTTT.

This clonotype was counted many times. The rearrangement joins TRBV20-1 to TRBJ2-3; D unclear. The V end was cut by 4 bases, the J end by 3 bases, with 5 bases between. This CDR3 is built from 11 residues. Germline-derived CDR1 and CDR2 are DFQATT and SNEGSKA (reference sequence). CDR3 sequence: CSATQTDTQYF. CDR3 coding DNA: TGCAGTGCTACCCAGACAGATACGCAGTATTTT.

In this sample, this clonotype turned up many times. The chain has TRBV19 and TRBJ2-7, with TRBD2 matching over 10 bases. Germline assignment: CDR1 LNHDA and CDR2 SQIVND (reference sequence). The trim removed 2 bases at V and 2 bases at J, leaving 6 bases unmatched. The CDR3 is made up of 16 amino acids. CDR3 sequence reads: CASSIRLAGDTYEQYF. The DNA of the CDR3 is TGTGCCAGTAGTATACGACTAGCGGGCGACACCTACGAGCAGTACTTC.

The chain joins TRBV9 to TRBJ1-4; a weak D match, TRBD1 (6 bases). Germline CDR1 and CDR2: SGDLS and YYNGEE. V lost 4 bases, J lost 7 bases, and 17 bases lay in between. There are 15 residues in the CDR3. The chain's CDR3 is CASSPGVFDSEKLFF. CDR3 DNA sequence: TGTGCCAGCAGCCCAGGGGTTTTCGATAGTGAAAAACTGTTTTTT. The whole variable domain, filled in from reference TRBV9 and TRBJ1-4, reads DSGVTQTPKHLITATGQRVTLRCSPRSGDLSVYWYQQSLDQGLQFLIQYYNGEERAKGNILERFSAQQFPDLHSELNLSSLELGDSALYFCASSPGVFDSEKLFFGSGTQLSVL.

This clonotype was found many times. V gene TRBV20-1 combines with J gene TRBJ2-7, with 10 bases matching TRBD2. The CDR3 extends over 14 amino acids. From germline, CDR1 is DFQATT and CDR2 SNEGSKA (reference sequence). With 5 bases clipped from V and 5 bases from J, the junction kept 9 bases outside the gene matches. The CDR3: CSARVAGGSHEQYF. Here the CDR3 DNA reads TGCAGTGCTCGGGTAGCGGGAGGTAGTCACGAGCAGTACTTC.

This clonotype occurred many times. The gene calls are TRBV28 and TRBJ2-5, with no clear D. With 6 bases removed from V and 7 bases from J, the gap between germline ends came to 12 bases. The CDR3 covers 12 residues. CDR1 and CDR2 (germline): MDHEN, SYDVKM. The CDR3 spells CASSPTVGTQYF. The CDR3 region has the DNA TGTGCCAGCAGCCCCACGGTGGGGACCCAGTACTTC.

This clonotype was detected ten times or more. The chain carries TRBV10-3 and TRBJ2-7; no definite D call. There are 14 residues in the CDR3. Germline V gives CDR1 ENHRY, CDR2 SYGVKD. V lost 4 bases and J lost 5, with 15 bases in between. The CDR3 region is CAISGDNTQNEQYF. CDR3 nucleotide sequence: TGTGCCATCAGTGGCGATAATACACAGAACGAGCAGTACTTC.

This clonotype was recorded at least ten times. J is TRBJ1-3 and V is TRBV6-7; D unresolved. TRBV6-7 is reported as an ORF; its role is uncertain. The CDR3 is 17 amino acids. The V gene lost 4 bases and the J gene lost 0 bases, with 16 bases spanning the gap. CDR3 nucleotides: TGTGCCAGCAGTTCACAGAGTCATCGTCTCTCTGGAAACACCATATATTTT. As protein: CASSSQSHRLSGNTIYF.

The table lists this clonotype with many counts. This rearrangement joins TRBV27 to TRBJ2-1; D is ambiguous. Germline values: CDR1 MNHEY, CDR2 SMNVEV (reference sequence). V was shortened by 5 bases and J by 1 base, with 12 bases between the two germline ends. The CDR3 totals 15 residues. As DNA, the CDR3 is TGTGCCAGCAGTGCCGAACCGTATTCCTACAATGAGCAGTTCTTC. This codes for CASSAEPYSYNEQFF.

This clonotype occurred many times. The V call is TRBV29-1, the J call TRBJ2-1; D is possibly TRBD1 (6 bases). V lost 6 bases, J lost 7 bases, and 10 bases lay in between. This CDR3 region has 11 residues. Germline-derived CDR1 and CDR2 are SQVTM and ANQGSEA. CDR3 loop: CSVGQINEQFF. The CDR3 DNA follows: TGCAGCGTAGGACAGATAAATGAGCAGTTCTTC.

This clonotype was detected many times. The chain combines TRBV5-1 with TRBJ2-5; either TRBD1 or TRBD2 may supply D (5 bases each). The germline V and J ends were trimmed by 4 bases and 5 bases, with 15 bases remaining between them. This CDR3 has 14 residues. Germline CDR1 reads SGHRS; CDR2 reads YFSETQ. The CDR3 sequence: CASSQGREGETQYF. CDR3 coding DNA: TGCGCCAGCAGCCAGGGACGTGAGGGGGAGACCCAGTACTTC.